This section outlines one T cell receptor (beta chain) sequence together with its context. The antigen is unknown. The data belong to a study of T cell repertoires in ileal Crohn's disease. Study conclusions and caveats: Active smokers at surgery had more clonal expansions than non-smokers.

Profiling relied on immunoSEQ multiplex PCR, and the TCRdb table lists in-frame clones only, not all of them. The sample lists approximately 27,000 clones, about 81% occurring once. This CDR3 region has 15 residues. V lost 3 bases to trimming and J lost 7 bases; unmatched junction nucleotides: 10. Germline-derived CDR1 and CDR2 are ENHRY and SYGVKD. The sample consisted of ileal tissue. The TCR was taken from an adult with Crohn's disease. The chain is built from TRBV10-3 and TRBJ2-7, with TRBD2 identical over 9 bases. The CDR3 DNA reads as TGTGCCATCAGTGACCGGGCTAGCGGGGCTAGGGAGCAGTACTTC. Its translation is CAISDRASGAREQYF.